Presented here are 8 T cell receptor beta chains from one specimen sequenced in a study of chemoradiotherapy in HPV16-positive cancers. Libraries were prepared by immunoSEQ multiplex PCR; TCRdb keeps only in-frame clonotypes and omits some of them. The data hold around 17,000 clones, with about two thirds observed a single time. The sequencing used tumor tissue, collected from a patient who underwent chemoradiotherapy. The source is a human donor with HPV-associated anogenital cancer.

This clone was seen a few times. The CDR3 reads CASSAQGLNQPQHF. CDR3 bases: TGTGCCAGCAGTGCTCAGGGACTCAATCAGCCCCAGCATTTT. The rearrangement links TRBV6-6 to TRBJ1-5; maybe TRBD1 (5 bases). From germline, CDR1 is MNHNY and CDR2 SVGAGI (reference sequence). The CDR3 is 14 amino acids. Deletions cut 5 bases from V and 3 bases from J, with 11 bases between.

V is TRBV6-5 and J is TRBJ2-7; TRBD1 matches 7 bases. Looked up from germline, CDR1 is MNHEY and CDR2 is SVGAGI. CDR3 size: 15 residues. Trimming at V came to 0 bases and at J to 4 bases, leaving 6 bases not matched to a gene. The CDR3 DNA sequence: TGTGCCAGCAGTTACTCTCCGGGGACAGATTACGAGCAGTACTTC. It codes for CASSYSPGTDYEQYF.

V is TRBV7-9 and J is TRBJ1-2; 10 bases fit TRBD1. This CDR3 is 13 amino acids long. Germline trimming cut 3 bases from V and 12 bases from J; bases unmatched to any gene: 7. CDR1 SEHNR and CDR2 FQNEAQ come from the germline V gene (reference sequence). The CDR3 spells CASSFGTGDRDTF. The CDR3 DNA follows: TGTGCCAGCAGCTTCGGGACAGGGGATCGAGACACCTTC.

J is TRBJ2-7 and V is TRBV19; 8 nucleotides align to TRBD1. V shed 5 bases and J 8 bases; nucleotides not matched to a gene: 11. The length of the CDR3 is 14 residues. Germline CDR1 LNHDA, CDR2 SQIVND (reference sequence). The CDR3 region is CASSPAGTGTKQYF. The CDR3 DNA sequence: TGTGCCAGTAGTCCCGCCGGGACAGGCACGAAGCAGTACTTC.

The CDR3, as DNA: TGCAGCGTTGGTAGGTTCGAATTAGGGACAGGGTCCTACGAGCAGTACTTC. This encodes CSVGRFELGTGSYEQYF. This chain joins TRBV29-1 and TRBJ2-7, with TRBD1 matching over 9 bases. Losses at the gene ends were 4 bases for V and 1 base for J; bases not matched to a gene: 14. Germline loops: CDR1 SQVTM, CDR2 ANQGSEA. This CDR3 contains 17 residues.

V is TRBV27 and J is TRBJ2-6; the D call may be TRBD1 or TRBD2 (5 bases each). The CDR3 spans 17 residues. Between the trimmed V and J ends, which lost 4 bases and 0 bases, there was a span of 13 bases. The germline gives CDR1 MNHEY, CDR2 SMNVEV (reference sequence). The CDR3 sequence: CASSSLKGPSGANVLTF. The CDR3 coding sequence is TGTGCCAGCAGTTCACTTAAGGGACCCTCTGGGGCCAACGTCCTGACTTTC.

The CDR3 protein is CASSPGQEGYGYTF. In DNA, the CDR3 is TGCGCCAGCAGCCCCGGACAGGAGGGCTATGGCTACACCTTC. The chain combines TRBV5-1 with TRBJ1-2; TRBD1 matches at 7 bases. The CDR3 consists of 14 residues. With 4 bases clipped from V and 4 bases from J, the junction kept 7 bases outside the gene matches. CDR1 is SGHRS, CDR2 YFSETQ, per germline.

V and J are TRBV28 and TRBJ2-1; D is uncertain. Germline loops: CDR1 MDHEN, CDR2 SYDVKM. V lost 6 bases and J 0 bases, leaving 12 bases between the germline ends. There are 15 residues in the CDR3. This chain's CDR3 is CASSRPGPSYNEQFF. CDR3 nucleotide sequence: TGTGCCAGCAGCCGCCCGGGCCCCTCCTACAATGAGCAGTTCTTC.